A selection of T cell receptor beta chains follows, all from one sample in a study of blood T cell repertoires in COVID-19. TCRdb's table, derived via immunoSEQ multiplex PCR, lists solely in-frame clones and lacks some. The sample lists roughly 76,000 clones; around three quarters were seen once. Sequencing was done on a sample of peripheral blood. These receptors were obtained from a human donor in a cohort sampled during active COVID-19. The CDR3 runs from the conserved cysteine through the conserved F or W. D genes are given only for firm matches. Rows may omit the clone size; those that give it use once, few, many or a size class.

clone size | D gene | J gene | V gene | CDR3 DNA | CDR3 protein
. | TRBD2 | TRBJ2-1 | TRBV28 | TGTGCCAGCCACATCGCGGGAGGGTGGGATGAGCAGTTCTTC | CASHIAGGWDEQFF
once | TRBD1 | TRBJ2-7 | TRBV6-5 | TGTGCCAGCAATCCCGGGACAGGGAAGTACGAGCAGTACTTC | CASNPGTGKYEQYF
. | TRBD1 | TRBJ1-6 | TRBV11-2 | TGTGCCAGCAGCTACCGGGACAGTAATTCACCCCTCCACTTT | CASSYRDSNSPLHF
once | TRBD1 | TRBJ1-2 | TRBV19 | TGTGCCAGTAGTATCCCGGGACAGGTCTATGGCTACACCTTC | CASSIPGQVYGYTF
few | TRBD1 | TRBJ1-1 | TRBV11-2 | TGTGCCAGCAGTCCGACAGGGGGCTGGACTGAAGCTTTCTTT | CASSPTGGWTEAFF
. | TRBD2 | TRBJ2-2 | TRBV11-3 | TGTGCCAGCAGCTTAGAGCTGGGTGCGGGGGTGAACACCGGGGAGCTGTTTTTT | CASSLELGAGVNTGELFF
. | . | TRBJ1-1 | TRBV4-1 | TGCGCCAGCAGCCAAGACGGACAGAACACTGAAGCTTTCTTT | CASSQDGQNTEAFF
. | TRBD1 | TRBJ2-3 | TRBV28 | TGTGCCAGCAGTGTACACAGGGGGAGGACAGATACGCAGTATTTT | CASSVHRGRTDTQYF
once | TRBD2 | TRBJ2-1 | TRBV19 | TGTGCCAGTAGTGTACCGGGACTAGCGGTTGAGCAGTTCTTC | CASSVPGLAVEQFF
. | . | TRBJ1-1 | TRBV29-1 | TGCAGCGTTGAAAACAGGGCTGAAGCTTTCTTT | CSVENRAEAFF
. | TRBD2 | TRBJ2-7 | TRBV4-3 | TGCGCCAGCAGCCAAGATAGCGGGAGCTACGAGCAGTACTTC | CASSQDSGSYEQYF
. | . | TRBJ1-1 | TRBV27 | TGTGCCAGCAGTTTATACCCCTGGCAGGGAAGGACTGAAGCTTTCTTT | CASSLYPWQGRTEAFF
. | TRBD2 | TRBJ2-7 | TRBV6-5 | TGTGCCAGCGGTCGGGCTAGCGGCTCCTACGAGCAGTACTTC | CASGRASGSYEQYF
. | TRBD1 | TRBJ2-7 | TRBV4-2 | TGTGCCAGCAGCCAAGATCCCCCGGGACAGGGGTTCCTCGAGCAGTACTTC | CASSQDPPGQGFLEQYF
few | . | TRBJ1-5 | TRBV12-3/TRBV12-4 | TGTGCCAGCAGTTTGAGGAATCAGCCCCAGCATTTT | CASSLRNQPQHF
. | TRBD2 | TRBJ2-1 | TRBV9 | TGTGCCAGCAGCCCGAGGACTAGCGAGTACAATGAGCAGTTCTTC | CASSPRTSEYNEQFF
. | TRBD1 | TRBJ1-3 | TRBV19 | TGTGCCAGTACCGCGAACCGGGACAGGGGAAACACCATATATTTT | CASTANRDRGNTIYF
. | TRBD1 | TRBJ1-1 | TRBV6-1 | TGTGCCAGCAGTGACCCAATTTGGCGACAGGGTGCCACTGAAGCTTTCTTT | CASSDPIWRQGATEAFF
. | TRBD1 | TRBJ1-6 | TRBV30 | TGTGCCTGGAGGGCGACAGGGGACAATTCACCCCTCCACTTT | CAWRATGDNSPLHF
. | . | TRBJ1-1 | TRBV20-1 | TGCAGTGCTAGTTTGGGAGTCGGGGACACTGAAGCTTTCTTT | CSASLGVGDTEAFF
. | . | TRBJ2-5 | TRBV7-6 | TGTGCCAGCAGCTTACCACAAGAGACCCAGTACTTC | CASSLPQETQYF
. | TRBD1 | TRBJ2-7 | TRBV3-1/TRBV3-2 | TGTGCCAGCAGCCATACGGACAGGGGTGGAGAGCAGTACTTC | CASSHTDRGGEQYF
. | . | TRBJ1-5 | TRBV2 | TGTGCCAGCACCCAGGGTGGCAATCAGCCCCAGCATTTT | CASTQGGNQPQHF
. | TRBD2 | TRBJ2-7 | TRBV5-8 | TGTGCCAGCAGCCCTAGCGGCCAGAGCTCCTACGAGCAGTACTTC | CASSPSGQSSYEQYF
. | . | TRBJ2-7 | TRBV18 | TGTGCCAGCTCACCGCTTGGACTTGGTGGCTACGAGCAGTACTTC | CASSPLGLGGYEQYF
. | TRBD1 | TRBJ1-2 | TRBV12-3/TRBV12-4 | TGTGCCAGCAGGCAGGGACAGGGGCTAGGCTACACCTTC | CASRQGQGLGYTF
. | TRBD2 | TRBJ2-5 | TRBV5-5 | TGTGCCAGCAGTCTGTTTAAGCGAGCGGGACCCAGGAGGGAGACCCAGTACTTC | CASSLFKRAGPRRETQYF
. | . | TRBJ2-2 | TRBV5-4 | TGTGCCAGCAGCTTGGCCGCGAACACCGGGGAGCTGTTTTTT | CASSLAANTGELFF
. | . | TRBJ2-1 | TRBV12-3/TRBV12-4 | TGTGCCAGCGGCCTCAGCTACAATGAGCAGTTCTTC | CASGLSYNEQFF
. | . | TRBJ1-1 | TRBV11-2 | TGTGCCAGCAGCTTAGACCCGCAGGTGAACACTGAAGCTTTCTTT | CASSLDPQVNTEAFF
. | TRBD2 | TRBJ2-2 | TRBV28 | TGTGCCAGCAGTTTGGCTAGCGGGGGCACCGGGGAGCTGTTTTTT | CASSLASGGTGELFF
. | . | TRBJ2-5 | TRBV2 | TGTGCCAGCAGTCAGGGGTACAGCCAAGAGACCCAGTACTTC | CASSQGYSQETQYF
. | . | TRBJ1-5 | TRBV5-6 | TGTGCCAGCAGCTCGGACAGAGATCAGCCCCAGCATTTT | CASSSDRDQPQHF
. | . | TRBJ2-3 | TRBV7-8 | TGTGCCAGCAGCTTAGAAGACAGACGGAATACGCAGTATTTT | CASSLEDRRNTQYF
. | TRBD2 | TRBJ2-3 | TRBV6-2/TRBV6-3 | TGTGCCAGCAGTTACTCTGTCCTAGGCTCCGGGACTAGCGGCTTAGATACGCAGTATTTT | CASSYSVLGSGTSGLDTQYF